The rows below give T cell receptor beta chains drawn from one sample of a study of monozygotic twins with inflammatory bowel disease. TCRdb reprocessed the 5' RACE reads, keeping one entry per CDR3 protein, no DNA. The repertoire table contains around 150,000 distinct CDR3 sequences. Material: blood. The receptors were sampled from a human donor with ulcerative colitis or Crohn's disease, or a healthy co-twin of an affected twin (not recorded which). CDR3s include the opening cysteine and the closing phenylalanine or tryptophan.

length,V,J,CDR3
14,TRBV29-1,TRBJ1-1,CSVEKVGQGKGAFF
18,TRBV11-2,TRBJ2-5,CASSRTGTSGSLWETQYF
16,TRBV6-1,TRBJ2-1,CASSKRTSGKDNEQFF
14,TRBV28,TRBJ2-1,CASSLRGSYNEQFF
22,TRBV5-1,TRBJ2-3,CASSLGQPLGTLASGATDTQYF
13,TRBV7-3,TRBJ2-5,CASSLTFVETQYF
17,TRBV18,TRBJ2-2,CASSPLGQGAPTGELFF
16,TRBV5-1,TRBJ2-4,CASSRRTGDAGNIQYF
13,TRBV9,TRBJ1-5,CASSVALDQPQHF
13,TRBV19,TRBJ2-7,CASSIMLDYEQYF
16,TRBV18,TRBJ2-3,CASSPDRLRGLDTQYF
17,TRBV6-2/TRBV6-3,TRBJ2-3,CASSYSRIAGRGDTQYF
16,TRBV5-1,TRBJ2-5,CASSFRSDRVGETQYF
12,TRBV5-5,TRBJ2-7,CASSSTSYEQYF
16,TRBV6-2/TRBV6-3,TRBJ2-5,CASSYPLAGGYETQYF
16,TRBV6-5,TRBJ1-1,CASSSQERTPNTEAFF
14,TRBV4-1,TRBJ2-7,CASSPDRGKYEQYF
14,TRBV21-1,TRBJ2-3,CASSKAPSPDTQYF
15,TRBV6-5,TRBJ2-5,CASSYSGQGKETQYF
14,TRBV5-6,TRBJ1-3,CASSLVSAGNTIYF
15,TRBV14,TRBJ2-1,CASSQLESSYNEQFF
12,TRBV6-6,TRBJ1-1,CATWTVNTEAFF
15,TRBV7-2,TRBJ2-1,CASSTRTGSTNEQFF
11,TRBV29-1,TRBJ2-5,CSVEIGETQYF
16,TRBV5-5,TRBJ1-4,CASSSPFGATNEKLFF
12,TRBV6-1,TRBJ2-1,CASSEEVGTEFF
17,TRBV18,TRBJ1-5,CASSPHAKGVSNQPQHF
15,TRBV5-8,TRBJ2-1,CASSSLQGQYNEQFF
12,TRBV10-3,TRBJ1-5,CAISGGDQPQHF
15,TRBV29-1,TRBJ2-5,CSAEGLAGFQETQYF
17,TRBV7-2,TRBJ2-5,CASSFRLAGDGPETQYF
11,TRBV29-1,TRBJ2-4,CSVVSGRVQYF
15,TRBV11-3,TRBJ2-1,CASKGEWGSYNEQFF
14,TRBV7-2,TRBJ2-1,CASSLVGIYNEQFF
15,TRBV3-1,TRBJ2-5,CASSQRTSYQETQYF
15,TRBV7-2,TRBJ2-3,CASSWAGGGTDTQYF
18,TRBV5-1,TRBJ2-3,CASRRTSGRQTKEDTQYF
14,TRBV7-2,TRBJ2-3,CASSLGTTTDTQYF
14,TRBV19,TRBJ2-1,CASSIDLTYNEQFF
15,TRBV11-2,TRBJ2-7,CASSIRDRGFYEQYF
16,TRBV29-1,TRBJ2-7,CSVEPLDRGDDYEQYF
11,TRBV7-9,TRBJ2-1,CASSSNIEQFF
12,TRBV28,TRBJ2-7,CASIRPEYRQYF
14,TRBV20-1,TRBJ1-5,CSARLTGRNQPQHF
14,TRBV10-3,TRBJ1-1,CAISATSQDTEAFF
15,TRBV28,TRBJ2-4,CASSSSGARRYIQYF
14,TRBV5-1,TRBJ2-7,CASSLVGRTYEQYF
14,TRBV29-1,TRBJ2-7,CSVVRDRDYYEQYF
15,TRBV28,TRBJ2-7,CASSSSGQITYEQYF
17,TRBV4-1,TRBJ2-2,CASSPLGTSGGTGELFF
15,TRBV5-1,TRBJ2-2,CASSPTEGNTGELFF
16,TRBV7-2,TRBJ2-7,CASSLRASGRPYEQYF
14,TRBV3-1,TRBJ1-1,CASSQGRAYTEAFF
15,TRBV25-1,TRBJ2-2,CASSAQGALAGELFF
15,TRBV12-3/TRBV12-4,TRBJ2-2,CASSIGGYNTGELFF
16,TRBV6-5,TRBJ2-2,CASSYSRGLDTGELFF
20,TRBV12-3/TRBV12-4,TRBJ1-5,CASSLARYRASTVTDQPQHF
15,TRBV10-3,TRBJ1-1,CAISARTAGNTEAFF
15,TRBV12-3/TRBV12-4,TRBJ2-1,CASSPLAAPNNEQFF